These 2 T cell receptor beta chains originate from one sample sequenced in a study of identical twins. Each CDR3 protein gets one entry after TCRdb re-called the 5' RACE reads with MiXCR. Found here are hundreds of thousands of distinct CDR3 sequences, more than 8% of them singletons; the top ten hold around 7.1%. The data were also submitted as part of a second study, on yellow fever vaccine responses in identical twins.

The sample comprised CD8+ T cells sorted from blood. The origin of the receptors is a woman under 30 in good health.

This clonotype appeared many times. The chain has TRBV6-5 and TRBJ2-7; perhaps D is TRBD1 or TRBD2 (5 bases each). V dropped 6 bases and J dropped 3 bases, with 18 bases sitting between them. CDR3 length: 15 amino acids. Germline values: CDR1 MNHEY, CDR2 SVGAGI. CDR3 nucleotide sequence: TGTGCCAGCAGCCTATCGAGGGGCCCTCTCTACGAGCAGTACTTC. It translates to CASSLSRGPLYEQYF.

This chain links TRBV6-5 with TRBJ2-1; 12 bases align to TRBD2. From germline, CDR1 is MNHEY and CDR2 SVGAGI. J gave up 4 bases and V 2 bases, and 3 bases lay outside the gene matches. The length of the CDR3 is 16 residues. CDR3 region: CASSYGLAGQYNEQFF. The DNA for the CDR3 is TGTGCCAGCAGTTACGGACTAGCGGGACAGTACAATGAGCAGTTCTTC.